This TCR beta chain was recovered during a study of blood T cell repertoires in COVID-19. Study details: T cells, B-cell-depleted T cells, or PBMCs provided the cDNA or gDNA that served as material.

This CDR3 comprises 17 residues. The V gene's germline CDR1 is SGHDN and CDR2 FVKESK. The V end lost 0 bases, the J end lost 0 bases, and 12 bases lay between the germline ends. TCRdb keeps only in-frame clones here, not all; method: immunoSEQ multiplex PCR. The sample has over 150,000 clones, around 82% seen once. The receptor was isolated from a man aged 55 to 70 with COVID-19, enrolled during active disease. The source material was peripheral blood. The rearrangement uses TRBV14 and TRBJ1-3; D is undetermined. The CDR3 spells CASSQDSRRLSGNTIYF. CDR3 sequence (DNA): TGTGCCAGCAGCCAAGATTCGAGGAGACTCTCTGGAAACACCATATATTTT.